This T cell receptor (beta chain) was sequenced in a study of blood T cells in healthy people across ages. Trimming removed 5 bases from V and 1 base from J, with 20 bases in between. Germline CDR1 is MDHEN and CDR2 is SYDVKM. This CDR3 has 17 residues. This clonotype was found a few times. Primed by a sample-barcoded 5' primer and a J-beta primer mix, a second PCR proceeded for 7 to 11 cycles. Every sample gave at least 2.5 million paired-end reads containing CDR3. TCRdb used MiXCR to reprocess the 5' RACE reads, holding one entry per CDR3 protein. The sample has under 800,000 distinct CDR3 sequences; roughly two fifths are singletons.

The sequence was collected from a woman aged 55-70 years in good health. The sequencing input was blood. The chain recombines TRBV28 with TRBJ1-1; tentatively, D is TRBD1 (5 bases). The CDR3 spells CASSPYGRVLGNTEAFF. CDR3 DNA sequence: TGTGCCAGCAGTCCCTATGGCAGGGTCTTGGGGAACACTGAAGCTTTCTTT.